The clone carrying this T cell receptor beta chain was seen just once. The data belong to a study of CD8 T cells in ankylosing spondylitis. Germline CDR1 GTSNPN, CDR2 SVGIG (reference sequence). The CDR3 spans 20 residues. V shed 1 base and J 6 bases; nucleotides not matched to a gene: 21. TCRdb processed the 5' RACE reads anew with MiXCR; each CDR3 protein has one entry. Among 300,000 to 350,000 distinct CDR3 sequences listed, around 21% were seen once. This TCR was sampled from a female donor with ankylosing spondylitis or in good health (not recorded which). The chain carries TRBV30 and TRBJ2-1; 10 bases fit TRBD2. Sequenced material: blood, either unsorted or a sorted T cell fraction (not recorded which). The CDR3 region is CAWSARSSGRTGRRVNEQFF. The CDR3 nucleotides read TGTGCCTGGAGTGCCCGTAGTAGCGGGAGGACGGGGCGGAGGGTCAATGAGCAGTTCTTC.